The 6 T cell receptor beta chains reported below all come from one sample, sequenced in a study of siplizumab effects on memory and regulatory T cells. The method was immunoSEQ multiplex PCR; TCRdb's version includes in-frame clones alone and lacks a portion of them. The sample consists of roughly 100,000 clones, more than 95% of them appearing once. The specimen was naive CD4+ T cells sorted from blood. The receptor set was obtained from a human donor in good health.

This clone was observed once. The chain links TRBV14 to TRBJ2-7, with 7 positions matching TRBD1. The germline V gene encodes CDR1 SGHDN and CDR2 FVKESK. The V gene end was trimmed by 5 bases and the J gene end by 6 bases; junction bases not matched to a gene: 10. The CDR3 length is 14 residues. This chain's CDR3 is CASSWPGQRAEQYF. The CDR3 nucleotides are TGTGCCAGCAGCTGGCCGGGACAGAGGGCCGAGCAGTACTTC.

CDR3 residues: CASSPYRDTGELFF. The CDR3 DNA sequence: TGTGCCAGCTCACCGTACAGGGACACCGGGGAGCTGTTTTTT. The gene calls are TRBV18 and TRBJ2-2; possibly TRBD1 for D (6 bases). With 3 bases removed from V and 3 bases from J, the gap between germline ends came to 8 bases. The CDR3 runs 14 residues. The germline V gene has CDR1 KGHSH and CDR2 LQKENI.

The J gene is TRBJ2-3, the V gene TRBV21-1; the table calls TRBD2, which could not be checked here. TRBV21-1 constitutes a pseudogene. This CDR3 comprises 17 residues. CDR3: CASSKGASGGTTDTQYF. CDR3 in DNA: TGTGCCAGCAGCAAAGGGGCTAGCGGGGGGACCACAGATACGCAGTATTTT.

The CDR3 bases are TGTGCCAGCAGCCCTCTCCGGTATGAGGAAAAACTGTTTTTT. This gives the protein CASSPLRYEEKLFF. The chain links TRBV5-6 to TRBJ1-4; D is undetermined. The CDR3 covers 14 residues. Between the trimmed V and J ends, which lost 4 bases and 8 bases, there was a span of 15 bases. Germline V gives CDR1 SGHDT, CDR2 YYEEEE. The complete variable domain, with remaining parts taken from reference TRBV5-6 and TRBJ1-4, reads DAGVTQSPTHLIKTRGQQVTLRCSPKSGHDTVSWYQQALGQGPQFIFQYYEEEERQRGNFPDRFSGHQFPNYSSELNVNALLLGDSALYLCASSPLRYEEKLFFGSGTQLSVL.

The rearrangement joins TRBV6-1 to TRBJ2-3, with D perhaps TRBD2 (6 bases). V gave up 2 bases and J gave up 6 bases, with 18 bases separating them. This CDR3 contains 16 residues. The germline V gene encodes CDR1 MNHNS and CDR2 SASEGT. The CDR3 DNA is TGTGCCAGCAGTGAAACGGCGGGGACGGTCGGGGATACGCAGTATTTT. Its translation: CASSETAGTVGDTQYF.

The chain uses TRBV7-9 and TRBJ2-2; D remains unclear. The CDR3 is 15 amino acids. V dropped 6 bases and J dropped 5 bases, with 16 bases sitting between them. Germline V gene data show CDR1 as SEHNR and CDR2 as FQNEAQ (reference sequence). The CDR3 spells CASSLDAGQTGELFF. DNA of the CDR3: TGTGCCAGCAGTCTGGATGCAGGTCAGACCGGGGAGCTGTTTTTT.